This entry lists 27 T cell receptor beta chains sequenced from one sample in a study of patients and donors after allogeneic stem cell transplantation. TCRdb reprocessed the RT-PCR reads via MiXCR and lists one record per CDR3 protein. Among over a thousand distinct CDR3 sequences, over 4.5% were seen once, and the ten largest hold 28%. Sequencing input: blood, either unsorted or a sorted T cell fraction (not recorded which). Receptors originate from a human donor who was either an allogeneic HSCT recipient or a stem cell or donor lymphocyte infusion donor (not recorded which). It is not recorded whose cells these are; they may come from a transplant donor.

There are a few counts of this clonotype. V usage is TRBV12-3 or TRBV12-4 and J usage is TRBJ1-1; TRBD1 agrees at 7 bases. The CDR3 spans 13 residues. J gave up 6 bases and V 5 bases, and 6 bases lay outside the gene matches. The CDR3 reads CASSIGGKAEAFF. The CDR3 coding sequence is TGTGCCAGCAGTATAGGGGGCAAGGCTGAAGCTTTCTTT.

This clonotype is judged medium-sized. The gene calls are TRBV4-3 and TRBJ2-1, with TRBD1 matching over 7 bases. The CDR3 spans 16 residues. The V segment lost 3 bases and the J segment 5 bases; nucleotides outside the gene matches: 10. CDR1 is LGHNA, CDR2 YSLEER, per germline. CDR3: CASSHVRDRPHNEQFF. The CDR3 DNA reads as TGCGCCAGCAGCCACGTCCGGGACAGACCCCACAATGAGCAGTTCTTC.

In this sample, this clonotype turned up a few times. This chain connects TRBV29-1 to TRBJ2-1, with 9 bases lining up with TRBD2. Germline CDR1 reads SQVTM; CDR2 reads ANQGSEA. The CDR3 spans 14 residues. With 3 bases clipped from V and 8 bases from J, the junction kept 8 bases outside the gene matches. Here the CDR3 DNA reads TGCAGCGTTGATGCGGGAGGGCTCCAGCATGAGCAGTTCTTC. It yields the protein CSVDAGGLQHEQFF.

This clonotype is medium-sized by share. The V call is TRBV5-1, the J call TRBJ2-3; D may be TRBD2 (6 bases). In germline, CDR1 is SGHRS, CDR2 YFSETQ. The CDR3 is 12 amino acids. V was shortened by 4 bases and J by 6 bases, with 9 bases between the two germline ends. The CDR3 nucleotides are TGCGCCAGCAGCCCGGAGGGTGATACGCAGTATTTT. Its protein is CASSPEGDTQYF.

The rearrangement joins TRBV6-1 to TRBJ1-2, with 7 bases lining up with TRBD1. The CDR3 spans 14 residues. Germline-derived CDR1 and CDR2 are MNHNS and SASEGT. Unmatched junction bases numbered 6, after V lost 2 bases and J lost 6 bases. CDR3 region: CASSETGASDGYTF. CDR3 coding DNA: TGTGCCAGCAGTGAAACAGGGGCTTCCGATGGCTACACCTTC.

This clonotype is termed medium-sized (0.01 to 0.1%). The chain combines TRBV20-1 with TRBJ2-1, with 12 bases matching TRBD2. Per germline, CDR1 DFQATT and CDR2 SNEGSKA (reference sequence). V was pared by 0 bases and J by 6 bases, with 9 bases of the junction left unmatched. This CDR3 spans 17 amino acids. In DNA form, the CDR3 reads TGCAGTGCTAGAGATCCCCGGACTAGCGGGACCGGCAATGAGCAGTTCTTC. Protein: CSARDPRTSGTGNEQFF.

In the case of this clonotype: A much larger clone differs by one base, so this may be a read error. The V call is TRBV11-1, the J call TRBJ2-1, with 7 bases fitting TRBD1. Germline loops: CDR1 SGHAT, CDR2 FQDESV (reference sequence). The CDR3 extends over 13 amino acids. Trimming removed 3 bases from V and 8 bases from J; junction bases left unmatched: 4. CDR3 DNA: TGTGCCAGCAGCTTTCGACAGGGAGATGAGCAGTTCTTC. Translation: CASSFRQGDEQFF.

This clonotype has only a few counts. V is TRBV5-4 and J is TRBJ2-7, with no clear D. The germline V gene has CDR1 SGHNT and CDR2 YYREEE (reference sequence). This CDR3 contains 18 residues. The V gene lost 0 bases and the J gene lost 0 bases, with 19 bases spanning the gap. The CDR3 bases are TGTGCCAGCAGCTTGGATCCCCCCGGGCGGAAAAGCTCCTACGAGCAGTACTTC. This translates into CASSLDPPGRKSSYEQYF.

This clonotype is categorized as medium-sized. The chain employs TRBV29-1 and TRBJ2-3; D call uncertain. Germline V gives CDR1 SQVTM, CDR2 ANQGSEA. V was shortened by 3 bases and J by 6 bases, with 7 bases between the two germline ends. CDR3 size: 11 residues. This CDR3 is CSVDETDTQYF. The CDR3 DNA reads TGCAGCGTTGATGAGACGGATACGCAGTATTTT.

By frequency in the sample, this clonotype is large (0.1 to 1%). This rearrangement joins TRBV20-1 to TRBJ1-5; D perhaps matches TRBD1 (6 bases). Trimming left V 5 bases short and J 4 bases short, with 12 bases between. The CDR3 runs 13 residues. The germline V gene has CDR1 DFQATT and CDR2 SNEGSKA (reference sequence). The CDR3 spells CSAPDRPNQPQHF. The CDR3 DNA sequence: TGCAGTGCTCCCGACAGGCCGAATCAGCCCCAGCATTTT.

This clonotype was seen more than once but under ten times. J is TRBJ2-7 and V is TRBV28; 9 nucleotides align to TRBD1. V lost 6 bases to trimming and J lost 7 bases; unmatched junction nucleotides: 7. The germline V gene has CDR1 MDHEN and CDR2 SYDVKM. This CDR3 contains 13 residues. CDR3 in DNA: TGTGCCAGCAGCCCAGGGACAGGGCTGGAGCAGTACTTC. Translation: CASSPGTGLEQYF.

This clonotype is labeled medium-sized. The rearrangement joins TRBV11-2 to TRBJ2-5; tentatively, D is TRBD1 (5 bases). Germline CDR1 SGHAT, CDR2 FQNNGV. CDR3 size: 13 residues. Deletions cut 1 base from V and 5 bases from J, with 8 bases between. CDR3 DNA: TGTGCCAGCAGCTTAGGCAGGGCGGAGACCCAGTACTTC. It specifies CASSLGRAETQYF.

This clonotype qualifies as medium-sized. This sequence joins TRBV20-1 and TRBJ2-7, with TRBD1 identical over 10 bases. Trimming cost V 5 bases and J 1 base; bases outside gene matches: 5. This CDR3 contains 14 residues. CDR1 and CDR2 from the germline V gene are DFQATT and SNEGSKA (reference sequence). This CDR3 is CSARDRGLSYEQYF. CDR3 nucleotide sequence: TGCAGTGCTCGGGACAGGGGCTTGTCCTACGAGCAGTACTTC.

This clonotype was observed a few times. The CDR3 DNA follows: TGTGCCAGCAGTTACCCCGGAGACTACGAGCAGTACTTC. It translates to CASSYPGDYEQYF. This chain connects TRBV6-5 to TRBJ2-7; no firm D call. The V and J ends lost 2 bases and 3 bases respectively, with 8 bases between them. Per the germline V gene, CDR1 is MNHEY and CDR2 is SVGAGI. The CDR3 covers 13 residues.

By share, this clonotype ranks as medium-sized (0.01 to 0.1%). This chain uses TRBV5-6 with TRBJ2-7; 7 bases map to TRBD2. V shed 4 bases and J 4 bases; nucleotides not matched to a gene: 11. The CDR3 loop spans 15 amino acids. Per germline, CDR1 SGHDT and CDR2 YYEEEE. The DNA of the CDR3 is TGTGCCAGCAGCCTCTGGGGGACTACCCCATACGAGCAGTACTTC. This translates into CASSLWGTTPYEQYF.

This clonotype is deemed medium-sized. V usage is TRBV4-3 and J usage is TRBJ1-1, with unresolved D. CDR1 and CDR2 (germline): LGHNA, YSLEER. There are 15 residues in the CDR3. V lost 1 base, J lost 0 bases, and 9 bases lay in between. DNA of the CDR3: TGCGCCAGCAGCCAAGGGAGGACCCTGAACACTGAAGCTTTCTTT. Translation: CASSQGRTLNTEAFF.

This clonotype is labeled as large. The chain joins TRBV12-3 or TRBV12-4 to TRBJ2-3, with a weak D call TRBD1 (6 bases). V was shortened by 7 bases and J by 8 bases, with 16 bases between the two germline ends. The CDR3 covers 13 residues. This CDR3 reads CASKDRALATQYF. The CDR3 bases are TGTGCCAGCAAGGACAGAGCCCTCGCTACGCAGTATTTT.

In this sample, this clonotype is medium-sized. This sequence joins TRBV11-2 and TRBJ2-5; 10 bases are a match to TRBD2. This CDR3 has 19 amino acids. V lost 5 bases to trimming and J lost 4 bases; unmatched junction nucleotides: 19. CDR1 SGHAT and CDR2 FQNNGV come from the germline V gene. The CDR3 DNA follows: TGTGCCAGCAGCCTAACTTCCCGCAGCGGGAGGGGTCGAGGAGAGACCCAGTACTTC. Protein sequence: CASSLTSRSGRGRGETQYF.

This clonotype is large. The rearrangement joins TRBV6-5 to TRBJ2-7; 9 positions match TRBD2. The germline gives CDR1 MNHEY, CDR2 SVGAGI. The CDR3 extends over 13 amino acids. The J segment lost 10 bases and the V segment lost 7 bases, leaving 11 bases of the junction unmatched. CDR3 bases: TGTGCCAGCATTCTGGGCGGGAGGGTAGGTCAGTACTTC. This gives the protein CASILGGRVGQYF.

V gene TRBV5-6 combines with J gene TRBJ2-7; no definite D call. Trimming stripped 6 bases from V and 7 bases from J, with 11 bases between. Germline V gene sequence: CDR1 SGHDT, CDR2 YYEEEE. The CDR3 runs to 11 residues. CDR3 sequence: CASNLEQEQYF. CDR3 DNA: TGTGCCAGCAATCTCGAACAGGAGCAGTACTTC.

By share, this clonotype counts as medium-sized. The CDR3: CASSLDAGSGANVLTF. Here the CDR3 DNA reads TGTGCCAGCAGCTTAGATGCGGGGTCCGGGGCCAACGTCCTGACTTTC. The V gene is TRBV7-2, the J gene TRBJ2-6, with D possibly being TRBD2 (6 bases). The CDR3 totals 16 residues. Germline CDR1 SGHTA, CDR2 FQGNSA. Trimming shortened V by 1 base and J by 4 bases, and 11 bases separated the two germline ends. Supplemented by reference TRBV7-2 and TRBJ2-6, the full variable domain reads GAGVSQSPSNKVTEKGKDVELRCDPISGHTALYWYRQSLGQGLEFLIYFQGNSAPDKSGLPSDRFSAERTGGSVSTLTIQRTQQEDSAVYLCASSLDAGSGANVLTFGAGSRLTVL.

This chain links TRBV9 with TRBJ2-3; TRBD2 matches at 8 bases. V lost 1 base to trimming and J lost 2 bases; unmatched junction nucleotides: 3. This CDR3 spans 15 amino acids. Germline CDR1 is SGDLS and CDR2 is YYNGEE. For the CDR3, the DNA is TGTGCCAGCAGCGTACGAGCGGGAGTCACAGATACGCAGTATTTT. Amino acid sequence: CASSVRAGVTDTQYF.

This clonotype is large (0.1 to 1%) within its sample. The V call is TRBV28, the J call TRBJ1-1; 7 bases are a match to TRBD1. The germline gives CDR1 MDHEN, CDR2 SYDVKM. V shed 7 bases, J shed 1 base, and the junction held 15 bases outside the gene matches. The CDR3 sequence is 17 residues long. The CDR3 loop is CASTVTGSLPKNTEAFF. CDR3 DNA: TGTGCCAGCACCGTGACAGGGAGTCTGCCAAAGAACACTGAAGCTTTCTTT.

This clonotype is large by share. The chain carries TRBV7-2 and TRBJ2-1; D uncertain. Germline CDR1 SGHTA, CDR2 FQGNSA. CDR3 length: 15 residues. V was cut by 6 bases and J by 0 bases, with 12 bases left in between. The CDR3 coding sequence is TGTGCCAGCAGTTACGACGGTAGCTCCTACAATGAGCAGTTCTTC. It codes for CASSYDGSSYNEQFF.

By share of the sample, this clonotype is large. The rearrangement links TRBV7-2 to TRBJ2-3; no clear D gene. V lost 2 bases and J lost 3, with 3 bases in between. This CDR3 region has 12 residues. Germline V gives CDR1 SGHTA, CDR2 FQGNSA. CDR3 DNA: TGTGCCAGCAGCTTACTGACAGATACGCAGTATTTT. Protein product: CASSLLTDTQYF.

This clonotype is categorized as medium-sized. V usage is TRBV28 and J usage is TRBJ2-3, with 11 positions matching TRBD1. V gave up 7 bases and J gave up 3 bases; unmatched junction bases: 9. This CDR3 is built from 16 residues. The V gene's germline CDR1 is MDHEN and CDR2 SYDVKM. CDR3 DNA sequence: TGTGCCAGCACCTCGCCGGGGACAGGGGGTACAGATACGCAGTATTTT. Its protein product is CASTSPGTGGTDTQYF.

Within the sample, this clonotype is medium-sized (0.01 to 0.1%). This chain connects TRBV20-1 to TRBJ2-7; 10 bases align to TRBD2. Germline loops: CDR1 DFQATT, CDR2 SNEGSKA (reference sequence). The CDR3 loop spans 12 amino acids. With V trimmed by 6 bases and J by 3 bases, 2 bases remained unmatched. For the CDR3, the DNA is TGCAGTGCAAAGCGGGAGGGCTACGAGCAGTACTTC. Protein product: CSAKREGYEQYF.